Below are 7 T cell receptor beta chains sequenced from a single sample in a study of T cell clonality in common variable immunodeficiency. Sequencing was performed with immunoSEQ multiplex PCR; in TCRdb, only in-frame clones are kept and a portion is missing. Observed in the sample are some 39,000 clones, none of them singletons. Material for sequencing was peripheral blood mononuclear cells. Source of these receptors: a person aged 18-69 years in good health.

This clone was counted many times. The read comes to an end 3 residues before the CDR3 does, leaving the germline J gene to fill in the end. The chain uses TRBV5-1 and TRBJ2-7; the match to TRBD2 covers 8 bases. The CDR3 has 18 residues. Per germline, CDR1 SGHRS and CDR2 YFSETQ. V lost 1 base and J lost 0; bases outside the gene matches: 12. CDR3 residues: CASSLRALAGITSYEQYF. CDR3 bases read: TGCGCCAGCAGCTTGAGGGCCCTAGCGGGCATTACCTCCTACGAG.

This clone occurred many times. The read ends 3 residues shy of where the CDR3 ends; the end is completed using the germline J gene. The chain recombines TRBV18 with TRBJ2-3; D ambiguous. This CDR3 contains 15 residues. The germline CDR1 and CDR2 sequences are KGHSH and LQKENI. With 4 bases removed from V and 4 bases from J, the gap between germline ends came to 15 bases. CDR3 sequence: CASSRADRRPDTQYF. CDR3 DNA, as far as it was read: TGTGCCAGCTCACGGGCTGATAGAAGGCCAGATACG.

This clone has a count of ten or more. Read sequence stops 3 residues before the CDR3 end, and the germline J gene provides the missing end. The chain employs TRBV6-2 or TRBV6-3 and TRBJ2-5, with 7 bases identical to TRBD2. J gave up 2 bases and V 6 bases, and 12 bases lay outside the gene matches. The CDR3 is made up of 16 amino acids. Germline CDR1 is MNHEY and CDR2 is SVGEGT. The sequenced CDR3 bases are TGTGCCAGCAGAAGGACTATGGCGGGAGAGCAAGAGACC. It yields the protein CASRRTMAGEQET. The entire CDR3 sequence reads CASRRTMAGEQETQYF.

This clone showed up just a few times. The read halts 3 residues ahead of the CDR3 end, with the missing end drawn from the germline J gene. The rearrangement links TRBV19 to TRBJ1-2; 12 bases agree with TRBD1. This CDR3 has 15 residues. Germline V gene lookup returns CDR1 LNHDA and CDR2 SQIVND (reference sequence). Incomplete CDR3 DNA: TGTGCCAGTACCACCGGGACAGGGGGCTACTACGAC. It is translated as CASTTGTGGYYD. In full, the CDR3 is CASTTGTGGYYDYTF.

This clone was seen repeatedly, ten times or more. From the germline J gene comes the end of the CDR3, since the read stops 3 residues before it. The chain combines TRBV20-1 with TRBJ2-3; D remains unclear. CDR3 length: 12 residues. CDR1 is DFQATT and CDR2 is SNEGSKA in the germline V gene (reference sequence). The CDR3 sequence: CSVITREETQYF. Incomplete CDR3 DNA: TGCAGTGTTATAACAAGAGAAGAGACG.

As regards this clone: The read terminates 3 residues before the CDR3 end, so the remaining end is supplied by the germline J gene. This chain links TRBV19 with TRBJ1-5; no reliable D call. V lost 4 bases and J lost 8, with 9 bases in between. Germline V gene lookup returns CDR1 LNHDA and CDR2 SQIVND (reference sequence). This CDR3 is 12 amino acids long. The sequenced CDR3 bases are TGTGCCAGTAGTAAAACCCGGGAGCCC. Its protein is CASSKTREP. The whole CDR3 is CASSKTREPQHF.

This clone was counted only a few times. Coverage ceases 3 residues before the CDR3 finishes, and the germline J gene fills in the end. V gene TRBV2 combines with J gene TRBJ1-1, with TRBD1 as a possible D gene (5 bases). CDR3 length: 14 residues. Germline loops: CDR1 SNHLY, CDR2 FYNNEI. Between the trimmed V and J ends, which lost 8 bases and 6 bases, there was a span of 19 bases. The CDR3 sequence is CASRDGLTGAEAFF. The part of the CDR3 DNA that was read is TGTGCCAGCCGGGACGGACTTACGGGGGCTGAA.